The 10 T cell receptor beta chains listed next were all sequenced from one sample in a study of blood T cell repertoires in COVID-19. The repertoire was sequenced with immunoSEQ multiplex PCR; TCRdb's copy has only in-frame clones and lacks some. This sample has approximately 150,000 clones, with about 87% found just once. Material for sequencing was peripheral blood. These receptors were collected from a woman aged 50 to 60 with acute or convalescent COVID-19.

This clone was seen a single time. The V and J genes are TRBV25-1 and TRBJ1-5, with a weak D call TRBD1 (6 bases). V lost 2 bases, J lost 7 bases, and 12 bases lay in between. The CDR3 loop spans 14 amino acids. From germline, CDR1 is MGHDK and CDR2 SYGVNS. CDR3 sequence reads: CASSETGWGQPQHF. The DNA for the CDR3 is TGTGCCAGCAGTGAAACAGGGTGGGGCCAGCCCCAGCATTTT.

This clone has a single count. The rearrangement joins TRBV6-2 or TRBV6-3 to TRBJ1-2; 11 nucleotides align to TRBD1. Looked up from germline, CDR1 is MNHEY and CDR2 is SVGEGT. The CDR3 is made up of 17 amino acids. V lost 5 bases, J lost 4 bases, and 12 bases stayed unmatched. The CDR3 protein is CASSPLSGTGGIYGYTF. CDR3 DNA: TGTGCCAGCAGTCCCCTTTCCGGGACAGGGGGTATCTATGGCTACACCTTC.

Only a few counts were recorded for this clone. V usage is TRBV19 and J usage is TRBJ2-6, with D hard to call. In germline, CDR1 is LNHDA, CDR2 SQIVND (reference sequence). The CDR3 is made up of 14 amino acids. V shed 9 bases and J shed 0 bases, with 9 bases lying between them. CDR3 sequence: CASLSRSGANVLTF. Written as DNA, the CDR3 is TGTGCCAGCTTGTCGCGCTCTGGGGCCAACGTCCTGACTTTC.

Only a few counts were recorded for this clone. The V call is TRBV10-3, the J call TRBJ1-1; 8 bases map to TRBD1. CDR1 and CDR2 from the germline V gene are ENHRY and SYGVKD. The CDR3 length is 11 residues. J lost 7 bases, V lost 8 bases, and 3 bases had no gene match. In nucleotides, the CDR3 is TGTGCCATCGGAGGACAGGGTGAAGCTTTCTTT. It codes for CAIGGQGEAFF.

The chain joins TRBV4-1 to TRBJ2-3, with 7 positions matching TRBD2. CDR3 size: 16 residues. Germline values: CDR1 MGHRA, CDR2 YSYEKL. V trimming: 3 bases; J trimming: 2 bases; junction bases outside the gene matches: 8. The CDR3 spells CASSQFLAALTDTQYF. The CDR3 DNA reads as TGCGCCAGCAGCCAGTTCCTAGCGGCCCTCACAGATACGCAGTATTTT.

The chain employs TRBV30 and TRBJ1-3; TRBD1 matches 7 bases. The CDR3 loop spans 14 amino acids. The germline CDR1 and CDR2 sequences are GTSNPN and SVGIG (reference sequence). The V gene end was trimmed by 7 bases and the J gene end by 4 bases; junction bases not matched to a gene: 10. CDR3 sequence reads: CASNGDSSGNTIYF. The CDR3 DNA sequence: TGTGCCTCAAACGGGGACAGTTCAGGAAACACCATATATTTT.

CDR3 in amino acids: CASSPPGAGWGFTQYF. The CDR3 nucleotides read TGTGCCAGCAGTCCCCCAGGAGCGGGGTGGGGATTTACGCAGTATTTT. The chain uses TRBV27 and TRBJ2-3; 7 bases fit TRBD2. This CDR3 has 16 amino acids. V shed 5 bases, J shed 8 bases, and the junction held 16 bases outside the gene matches. CDR1 and CDR2 from the germline V gene are MNHEY and SMNVEV (reference sequence).

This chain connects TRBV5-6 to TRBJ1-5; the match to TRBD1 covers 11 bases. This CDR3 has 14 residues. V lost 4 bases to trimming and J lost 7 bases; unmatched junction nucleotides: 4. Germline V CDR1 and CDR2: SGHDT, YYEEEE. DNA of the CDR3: TGTGCCAGCAGCGAGGGACAGGGGGACCAGCCCCAGCATTTT. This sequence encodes CASSEGQGDQPQHF.

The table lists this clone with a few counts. This CDR3 reads CASRPGMSNQPQHF. The CDR3 nucleotides read TGTGCCAGCAGGCCCGGTATGAGCAATCAGCCCCAGCATTTT. The genes are TRBV6-5 and TRBJ1-5; D gene ambiguous. The V gene lost 6 bases and the J gene lost 1 base, with 10 bases spanning the gap. Germline CDR1 is MNHEY and CDR2 is SVGAGI. The CDR3 covers 14 residues.

Here the CDR3 DNA reads TGCGCCAGCAGCTTGGGGACAGGCGGGGAGACCCAGTACTTC. This codes for CASSLGTGGETQYF. The chain joins TRBV5-1 to TRBJ2-5; 7 nucleotides align to TRBD1. J gave up 5 bases and V 0 bases, and 4 bases lay outside the gene matches. The germline V gene encodes CDR1 SGHRS and CDR2 YFSETQ. This CDR3 is 14 amino acids long.